This T cell receptor (beta chain) is from a study of cytomegalovirus exposure and HLA in healthy donors. With V trimmed by 3 bases and J by 7 bases, 10 bases remained unmatched. The CDR3 spans 15 residues. Germline V CDR1 and CDR2: SGHVS, FQNEAQ. TCRdb's table, derived via immunoSEQ multiplex PCR, lists solely in-frame clones and lacks some. This repertoire shows 80,000 to 100,000 clones, less than 90% found once; its top ten account for 6.3%. Donors were drawn from the approximately 130-subject validation cohort, separate from the roughly 700-subject first cohort. Sequencing was done on a sample of PBMCs. The chain employs TRBV7-8 and TRBJ2-7; 9 nucleotides match TRBD2. The receptor was derived from a man younger than 35 in good health and CMV-seropositive. The CDR3 protein is CASSLIAGDGGEQYF. CDR3 nucleotides: TGTGCCAGCAGCTTGATAGCGGGAGACGGCGGGGAGCAGTACTTC.